This T cell receptor (beta chain) was sequenced during a study of identical twins. A single record per CDR3 protein comes from TCRdb applying MiXCR to the 5' RACE reads. The sample includes about 570,000 distinct CDR3 sequences, 9.6% seen only once; the top ten take roughly 3.2%. The same sample was also studied in work on yellow fever vaccine responses in identical twins.

The origin of this receptor is a young woman in good health. The sequenced sample was PBMCs.

CDR3 DNA: TGTGCTAGTGGTTCTAACGTACTCCCAGGGGCCAGAAATGAAAAACTGTTTTTT. This encodes CASGSNVLPGARNEKLFF. This chain links TRBV12-5 with TRBJ1-4, with a weak D call TRBD1 (6 bases). CDR3 length: 18 amino acids. CDR1 is LGHNT and CDR2 is FRNRAP in the germline V gene. Trimming removed 4 bases at V and 5 bases at J, with 23 bases between.